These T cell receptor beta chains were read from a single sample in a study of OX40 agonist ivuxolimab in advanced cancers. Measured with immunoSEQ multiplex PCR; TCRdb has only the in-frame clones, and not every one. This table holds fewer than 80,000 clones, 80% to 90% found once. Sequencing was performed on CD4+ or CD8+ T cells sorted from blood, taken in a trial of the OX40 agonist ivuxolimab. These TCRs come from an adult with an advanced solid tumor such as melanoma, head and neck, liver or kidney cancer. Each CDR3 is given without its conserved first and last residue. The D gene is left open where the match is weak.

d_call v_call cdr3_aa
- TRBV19 ASSIKGRGNQPQH
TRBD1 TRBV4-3 ASSQDGQGSSQPQH
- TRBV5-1 ASRGTEAF
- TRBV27 ASSAGPVADEQF
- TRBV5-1 ASSLAGASYEQY
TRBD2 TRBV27 ASSWTGGAPGELF
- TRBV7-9 ASSPGVGASTYGYT
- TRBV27 ASSRADGGSYNEQF
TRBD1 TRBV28 ASSISVGTVKDNEQF
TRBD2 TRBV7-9 ASSSYGGGPGNEQF
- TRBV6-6 ASSYGQGGYEQY
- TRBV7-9 ASSLAEGWNTEAF
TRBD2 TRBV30 AWSGGGYEQY
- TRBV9 ASSGDSIRTEAF
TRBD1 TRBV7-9 ASSLETGRATEAF
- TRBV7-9 ASSLSTGINQPQH
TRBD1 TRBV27 ASSTRQGPASETQY
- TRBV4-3 ASSQDSGPWSPLH
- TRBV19 ASTVPWGVRTEAF
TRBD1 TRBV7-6 ASSLGQGGQPQH
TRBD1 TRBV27 ASSLGQSYEQY
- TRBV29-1 SVDSGQNYGYT
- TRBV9 ASSPEGGLNTEAF
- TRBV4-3 ASSQGVNSYEQY
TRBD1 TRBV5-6 ASSLAGGSGGYT
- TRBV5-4 ASSLGVSSTDTQY
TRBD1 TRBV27 ASSLNGQANYEQY
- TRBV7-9 ASSPSHGTYQETQY
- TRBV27 ASSLYSYIQETQY
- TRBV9 ASSVGEAEQF
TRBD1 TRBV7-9 ASSLGQGATGELF
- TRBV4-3 ASSQVGRDNTEAF
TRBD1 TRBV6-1 ASSEAGQGASYEQY
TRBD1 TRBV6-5 ASSLTRDRESGYT
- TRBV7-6 ASSRGNEQF
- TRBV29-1 SVEDLRGYT
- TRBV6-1 ASIKGVYEQY
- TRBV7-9 ASSLAERNYEQY
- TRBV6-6 ASSYVAGRLTGELF
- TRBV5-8 ASSLTETQY
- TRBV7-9 ASGISGELF
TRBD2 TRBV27 ASRGTSVSYNEQF
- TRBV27 ASSWNVPGVPHSSYNEQF
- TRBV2 ARGGTDSYEQY
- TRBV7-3 ASSLLGEADTQY
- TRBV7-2 ASSFEVHYEQY
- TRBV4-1 ASSARGTGGTEAF
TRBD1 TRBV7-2 ASSSHTGARTEAF
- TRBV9 ASSVTYRADEQF
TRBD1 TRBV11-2 ASSPDPAGGNRGYGYT